This T cell receptor (beta chain) was captured in a study of blood T cell repertoires in COVID-19. V lost 0 bases, J lost 2 bases, and 9 bases lay in between. Germline V lookup: CDR1 SGDLS, CDR2 YYNGEE. CDR3 length: 14 residues. Only in-frame clones appear in the TCRdb table, and some are missing; sequencing was by immunoSEQ multiplex PCR. The table has 200,000 to 250,000 clones, over 80% seen once. This clone appeared a single time. The receptor was isolated from a woman aged 30 to 39 who had been exposed to COVID-19. The rearrangement links TRBV9 to TRBJ2-7; TRBD2 is a possible D gene (6 bases). The sample comprised PBMCs or T cells enriched from blood (not recorded which). This CDR3 reads CASSVASDTYEQYF. DNA for the CDR3: TGTGCCAGCAGCGTAGCTAGCGACACCTACGAGCAGTACTTC.